This TCR beta chain came from a study of blood T cell repertoires in COVID-19. On the study more broadly: In each case, the material was cDNA or gDNA derived from T cells, B-cell-depleted T cells, or PBMCs.

Sequencing used immunoSEQ multiplex PCR; TCRdb keeps in-frame clones, though not all of them. The repertoire includes a few hundred thousand clones, 85% to 90% of them detected once, and 1.9% sits in the top ten. The CDR3 covers 15 residues. V shed 6 bases and J 8 bases; nucleotides not matched to a gene: 14. Per the germline V gene, CDR1 is SQVTM and CDR2 is ANQGSEA. The V call is TRBV29-1, the J call TRBJ1-4, with 8 bases lining up with TRBD1. The sequenced sample was PBMCs or T cells enriched from blood (not recorded which). The sequence was collected from a woman aged 55-70 years who had recovered from COVID-19. The CDR3 DNA reads TGCAGCGTAAGCGTAACGTTGGACAGGGAGGAAAAACTGTTTTTT. Translation gives CSVSVTLDREEKLFF.